The source of this TCR beta chain is a study of blood T cell repertoires in COVID-19. This clone has just a few counts. The CDR3 is 14 residues long. V was clipped by 8 bases and J by 0 bases; unmatched bases: 7. In germline, CDR1 is GTSNPN, CDR2 SVGIG (reference sequence). The data were produced by immunoSEQ multiplex PCR, yet TCRdb's version contains in-frame clones alone and is incomplete. The sample comprises hundreds of thousands of clones, 86% of which are singletons, and roughly 1.9% rests with the top ten. This receptor was identified in a woman aged 45 to 65 who had recovered from COVID-19. The V call is TRBV30, the J call TRBJ2-7; 10 positions agree with TRBD1. The sample consisted of PBMCs or T cells enriched from blood (not recorded which). Written as DNA, the CDR3 is TGTGCCGGTACCGGGACAGGGGCCTCCTACGAGCAGTACTTC. It translates to CAGTGTGASYEQYF.